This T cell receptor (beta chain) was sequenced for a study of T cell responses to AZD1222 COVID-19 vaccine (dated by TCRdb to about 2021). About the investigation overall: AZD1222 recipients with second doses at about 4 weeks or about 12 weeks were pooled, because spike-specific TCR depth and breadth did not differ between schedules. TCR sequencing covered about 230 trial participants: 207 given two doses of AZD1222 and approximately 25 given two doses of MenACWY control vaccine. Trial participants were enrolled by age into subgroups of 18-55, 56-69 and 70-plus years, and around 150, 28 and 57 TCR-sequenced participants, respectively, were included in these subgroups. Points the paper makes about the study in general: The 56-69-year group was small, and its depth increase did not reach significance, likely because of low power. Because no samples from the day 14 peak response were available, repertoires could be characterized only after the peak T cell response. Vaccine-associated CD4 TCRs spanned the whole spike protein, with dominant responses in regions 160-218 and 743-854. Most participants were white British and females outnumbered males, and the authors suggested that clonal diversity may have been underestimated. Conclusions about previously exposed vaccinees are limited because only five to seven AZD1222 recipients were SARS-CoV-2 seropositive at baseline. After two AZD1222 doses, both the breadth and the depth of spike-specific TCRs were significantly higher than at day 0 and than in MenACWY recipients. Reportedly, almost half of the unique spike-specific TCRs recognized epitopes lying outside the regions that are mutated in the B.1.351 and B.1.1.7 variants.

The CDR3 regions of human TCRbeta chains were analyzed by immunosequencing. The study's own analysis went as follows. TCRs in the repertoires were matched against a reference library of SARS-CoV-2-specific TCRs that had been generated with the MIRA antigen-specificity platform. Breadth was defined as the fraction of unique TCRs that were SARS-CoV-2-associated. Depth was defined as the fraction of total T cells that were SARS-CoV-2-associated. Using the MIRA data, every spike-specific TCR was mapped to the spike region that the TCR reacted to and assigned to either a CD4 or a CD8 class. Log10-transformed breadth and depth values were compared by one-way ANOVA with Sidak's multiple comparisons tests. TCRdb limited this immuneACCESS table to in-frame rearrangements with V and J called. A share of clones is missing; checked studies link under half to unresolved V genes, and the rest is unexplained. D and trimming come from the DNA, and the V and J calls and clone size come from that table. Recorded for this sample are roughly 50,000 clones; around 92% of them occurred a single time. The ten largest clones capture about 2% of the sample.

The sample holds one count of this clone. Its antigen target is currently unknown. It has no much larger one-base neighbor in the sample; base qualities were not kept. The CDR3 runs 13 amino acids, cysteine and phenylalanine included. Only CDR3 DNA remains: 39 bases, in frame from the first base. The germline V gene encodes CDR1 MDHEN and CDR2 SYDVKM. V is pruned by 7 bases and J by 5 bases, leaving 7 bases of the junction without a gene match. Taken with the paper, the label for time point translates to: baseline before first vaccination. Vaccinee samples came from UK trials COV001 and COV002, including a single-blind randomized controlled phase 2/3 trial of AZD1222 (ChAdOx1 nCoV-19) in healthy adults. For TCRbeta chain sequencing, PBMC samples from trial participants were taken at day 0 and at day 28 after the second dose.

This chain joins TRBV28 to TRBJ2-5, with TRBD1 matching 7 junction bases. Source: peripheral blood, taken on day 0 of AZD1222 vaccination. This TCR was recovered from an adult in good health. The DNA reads TGTGCCAGCACCGAGACAGGGTGGGAGACCCAGTACTTC. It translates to CASTETGWETQYF. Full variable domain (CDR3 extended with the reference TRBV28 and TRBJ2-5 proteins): DVKVTQSSRYLVKRTGEKVFLECVQDMDHENMFWYRQDPGLGLRLIYFSYDVKMKEKGDIPEGYSVSREKKERFSLILESASTNQTSMYLCASTETGWETQYFGPGTRLLVL.